This entry lists 32 T cell receptor beta chains sequenced from one sample in a study of blood T cell repertoires in COVID-19. Generated by immunoSEQ multiplex PCR, the TCRdb table keeps only in-frame clones and is missing some. The sample yields approximately 180,000 clones, about three quarters seen once. The sequenced sample consisted of peripheral blood. The source of these receptors is a woman in her 70s with acute or convalescent COVID-19.

J is TRBJ1-6 and V is TRBV30; weak D call: TRBD1 (5 bases). The CDR3 is made up of 13 amino acids. Trimming shortened V by 5 bases and J by 5 bases, and 10 bases separated the two germline ends. Looked up from germline, CDR1 is GTSNPN and CDR2 is SVGIG (reference sequence). The CDR3 DNA sequence: TGTGCCTGGGATAAGACAGATAATTCACCCCTCCACTTT. Translated, it gives CAWDKTDNSPLHF.

V and J are TRBV7-8 and TRBJ1-5; D perhaps matches TRBD1 (5 bases). Germline lookup yields CDR1 SGHVS and CDR2 FQNEAQ. With 5 bases removed from V and 0 bases from J, the gap between germline ends came to 11 bases. The CDR3 extends over 15 amino acids. CDR3 loop: CASSARGNSNQPQHF. As DNA, the CDR3 is TGTGCCAGCAGCGCTCGGGGGAATAGCAATCAGCCCCAGCATTTT.

The genes are TRBV2 and TRBJ2-3; 15 positions agree with TRBD2. The ends lost 7 bases at V and 3 bases at J; junction bases unmatched: 11. CDR1 and CDR2 from the germline V gene are SNHLY and FYNNEI. The CDR3 runs to 18 residues. The CDR3 spells CASTQGLAGGPRTDTQYF. CDR3 bases: TGTGCCAGCACCCAAGGACTAGCGGGAGGGCCGAGAACAGATACGCAGTATTTT.

The chain links TRBV7-3 to TRBJ2-7; D possibly corresponds to TRBD1 (6 bases). This CDR3 has 14 residues. V lost 1 base and J lost 2, with 9 bases in between. CDR1 is SGHTA and CDR2 is FQGTGA in the germline V gene. This CDR3 is CASSLRGPAYEQYF. CDR3 nucleotide sequence: TGTGCCAGCAGCTTAAGGGGGCCTGCCTACGAGCAGTACTTC.

The V and J genes are TRBV7-8 and TRBJ2-1; 11 positions agree with TRBD2. Germline trimming cut 2 bases from V and 10 bases from J; bases unmatched to any gene: 10. The CDR3 extends over 16 amino acids. Germline CDR1 is SGHVS and CDR2 is FQNEAQ. This chain's CDR3 is CASSLIAGGPSLEQFF. The DNA of the CDR3 is TGTGCCAGCAGCTTAATAGCGGGAGGGCCCAGTCTCGAGCAGTTCTTC.

This clone was recorded only once. The chain has TRBV2 and TRBJ2-1; 9 bases agree with TRBD1. This CDR3 is 15 amino acids long. J was trimmed by 4 bases and V by 6 bases; bases with no gene match: 7. The V gene's germline CDR1 is SNHLY and CDR2 FYNNEI. Written as DNA, the CDR3 is TGTGCCAGCAGGCGGGACAGGGCGATATACAATGAGCAGTTCTTC. It yields the protein CASRRDRAIYNEQFF.

V gene TRBV7-9 combines with J gene TRBJ2-3; 10 bases map to TRBD2. Germline CDR1 SEHNR, CDR2 FQNEAQ (reference sequence). With 11 bases clipped from V and 5 bases from J, the junction kept 10 bases outside the gene matches. The CDR3 totals 14 residues. CDR3 sequence reads: CAGSFGLAVDTQYF. In DNA form, the CDR3 reads TGTGCCGGATCCTTCGGACTAGCGGTAGATACGCAGTATTTT.

The chain carries TRBV30 and TRBJ1-2, with D perhaps TRBD1 (5 bases). Germline V lookup: CDR1 GTSNPN, CDR2 SVGIG (reference sequence). The ends were cut back, 3 bases at V and 1 base at J, with 9 bases in the middle. CDR3 length: 13 amino acids. CDR3 sequence: CAWSADNNYGYTF. CDR3 in DNA: TGTGCCTGGAGCGCGGACAATAACTATGGCTACACCTTC.

This chain uses TRBV10-1 with TRBJ2-3; 10 bases fit TRBD2. CDR3 size: 17 residues. V was clipped by 2 bases and J by 2 bases; unmatched bases: 7. The germline gives CDR1 WNHNN, CDR2 SYGVQD (reference sequence). Here the CDR3 DNA reads TGCGCCAGCAGTGAGGTAGCGGGAGGTCCTCTCACAGATACGCAGTATTTT. It yields the protein CASSEVAGGPLTDTQYF.

V usage is TRBV5-1 and J usage is TRBJ2-1, with 8 nucleotides matching TRBD1. V lost 4 bases and J lost 8; bases outside the gene matches: 20. The CDR3 sequence is 18 residues long. Germline V gene sequence: CDR1 SGHRS, CDR2 YFSETQ. The CDR3 spells CASSLTTTGAAVGDEQFF. As DNA, the CDR3 is TGCGCCAGCAGCCTAACGACGACAGGGGCCGCCGTAGGGGATGAGCAGTTCTTC.

The chain recombines TRBV5-1 with TRBJ2-3; TRBD2 might be the D (6 bases). The germline V gene has CDR1 SGHRS and CDR2 YFSETQ. This CDR3 is built from 16 residues. The ends were cut back, 0 bases at V and 2 bases at J, with 13 bases in the middle. CDR3 DNA: TGCGCCAGCAGCTTGGGACGGACTACCCCCACAGATACGCAGTATTTT. Protein sequence: CASSLGRTTPTDTQYF.

The rearrangement links TRBV2 to TRBJ1-1; perhaps TRBD1 as D (5 bases). The CDR3 is made up of 14 amino acids. CDR1 is SNHLY and CDR2 is FYNNEI in the germline V gene. Between the trimmed V and J ends, which lost 5 bases and 2 bases, there was a span of 12 bases. CDR3 in DNA: TGTGCCAGCAGTACACAGGATGCTAACACTGAAGCTTTCTTT. Its protein product is CASSTQDANTEAFF.

This chain joins TRBV7-2 and TRBJ1-5, with D possibly being TRBD1 (6 bases). CDR1 SGHTA and CDR2 FQGNSA come from the germline V gene. The length of the CDR3 is 15 residues. V lost 2 bases and J lost 4, with 12 bases in between. CDR3 in amino acids: CASSLTGQPNQPQHF. In nucleotides, the CDR3 is TGTGCCAGCAGCTTAACGGGACAACCTAATCAGCCCCAGCATTTT.

This chain links TRBV3-1 (or the pseudogene TRBV3-2) with TRBJ1-4; D is possibly TRBD1 (5 bases). V gave up 1 base and J gave up 5 bases, with 11 bases separating them. The CDR3 covers 15 residues. Per germline, CDR1 LGHDT and CDR2 YNNKEL (reference sequence). CDR3 sequence reads: CASSQVTVPNEKLFF. The CDR3 nucleotides read TGTGCCAGCAGCCAAGTGACAGTCCCCAATGAAAAACTGTTTTTT.

The chain joins TRBV29-1 to TRBJ2-3; possibly TRBD2 for D (5 bases). This CDR3 is built from 18 residues. CDR1 is SQVTM, CDR2 ANQGSEA, per germline. V was cut by 6 bases and J by 1 base, with 26 bases left in between. CDR3 coding DNA: TGCAGCGTGGAGGCCTCACTGACGGGTACTGGTGGCACAGATACGCAGTATTTT. This gives the protein CSVEASLTGTGGTDTQYF.

The chain recombines TRBV6-2 or TRBV6-3 with TRBJ2-1, with 9 bases that match TRBD2. Germline values: CDR1 MNHEY, CDR2 SVGEGT. CDR3 size: 14 residues. Trimming removed 2 bases from V and 7 bases from J; junction bases left unmatched: 3. The CDR3 is CASSYELAGNEQFF. DNA for the CDR3: TGTGCCAGCAGTTACGAGCTAGCGGGGAATGAGCAGTTCTTC.

The genes are TRBV5-1 and TRBJ2-1; 7 bases match TRBD1. The CDR3 consists of 16 residues. With 2 bases clipped from V and 0 bases from J, the junction kept 5 bases outside the gene matches. Germline V gene data show CDR1 as SGHRS and CDR2 as YFSETQ. The chain's CDR3 is CASSLEGAFSYNEQFF. The CDR3 DNA reads as TGCGCCAGCAGCTTAGAGGGGGCCTTCTCCTACAATGAGCAGTTCTTC.

This rearrangement joins TRBV6-4 to TRBJ1-5; D not certain. Looked up from germline, CDR1 is MRHNA and CDR2 is SNTAGT. The CDR3 sequence is 19 residues long. The V end was cut by 0 bases, the J end by 0 bases, with 18 bases between. The CDR3 DNA is TGTGCCAGCAGTGACTCGAGACGGGTAGCAATTTATAGCAATCAGCCCCAGCATTTT. As protein: CASSDSRRVAIYSNQPQHF.

This clone was counted a single time. CDR3 loop: CASSSRTSEDEQFF. The DNA of the CDR3 is TGTGCCAGCAGTTCGAGGACTAGCGAGGATGAGCAGTTCTTC. J is TRBJ2-1 and V is TRBV27; 9 bases line up with TRBD2. Germline V gene data show CDR1 as MNHEY and CDR2 as SMNVEV (reference sequence). The junction had 6 bases not matched to a gene; V was cut back by 4 bases and J by 8 bases. This CDR3 spans 14 amino acids.

This clone was seen a handful of times. V is TRBV5-6 and J is TRBJ2-1, with TRBD1 as a possible D gene (7 bases). From germline, CDR1 is SGHDT and CDR2 YYEEEE. V gave up 4 bases and J gave up 5 bases, with 22 bases separating them. The CDR3 consists of 17 residues. CDR3 DNA: TGTGCCAGCAGCCGATTGGAATGGAGGGGGCGTGACAATGAGCAGTTCTTC. Translated, it gives CASSRLEWRGRDNEQFF. Drawing the rest from reference TRBV5-6 and TRBJ2-1, the complete variable domain is DAGVTQSPTHLIKTRGQQVTLRCSPKSGHDTVSWYQQALGQGPQFIFQYYEEEERQRGNFPDRFSGHQFPNYSSELNVNALLLGDSALYLCASSRLEWRGRDNEQFFGPGTRLTVL.

The gene calls are TRBV7-2 and TRBJ2-5, with D hard to call. Deletions cut 6 bases from V and 4 bases from J, with 6 bases between. Germline V gene data show CDR1 as SGHTA and CDR2 as FQGNSA. The CDR3 loop spans 11 amino acids. In nucleotides, the CDR3 is TGTGCCAGCAGTCGAGGAGAGACCCAGTACTTC. The encoded protein is CASSRGETQYF. The full variable domain, its missing parts supplied by reference TRBV7-2 and TRBJ2-5, is GAGVSQSPSNKVTEKGKDVELRCDPISGHTALYWYRQSLGQGLEFLIYFQGNSAPDKSGLPSDRFSAERTGGSVSTLTIQRTQQEDSAVYLCASSRGETQYFGPGTRLLVL.

This clone was detected a few times. The rearrangement uses TRBV6-1 and TRBJ2-7; TRBD1 is a possible D gene (5 bases). The length of the CDR3 is 15 residues. CDR1 is MNHNS and CDR2 is SASEGT in the germline V gene. Trimming shortened V by 1 base and J by 3 bases, and 13 bases separated the two germline ends. CDR3 DNA: TGTGCCAGCAGTGAAGGTAGGGGTGGGCTCTACGAGCAGTACTTC. Amino acids: CASSEGRGGLYEQYF.

The rearrangement joins TRBV27 to TRBJ2-1; tentative D call: TRBD1 (5 bases). Trimming took off 2 bases at V and 0 bases at J, with 20 bases between the two ends. There are 19 residues in the CDR3. Per the germline V gene, CDR1 is MNHEY and CDR2 is SMNVEV (reference sequence). The CDR3 reads CASSLRVGLGPSSYNEQFF. CDR3 coding DNA: TGTGCCAGCAGTTTACGAGTCGGGTTGGGGCCTAGCTCCTACAATGAGCAGTTCTTC.

This clone was detected only a few times. One end of the junction varies from germline; a read error may be responsible. This rearrangement joins TRBV7-9 to TRBJ2-1, with 9 bases fitting TRBD2. The length of the CDR3 is 15 residues. Germline-derived CDR1 and CDR2 are SEHNR and FQNEAQ (reference sequence). The CDR3 loop is CASSLASGTTGEQFF. As DNA, the CDR3 is TGTGCCAGCAGCCTAGCTAGCGGGACAACGGGTGAGCAGTTCTTC.

In DNA, the CDR3 is TGTGCCAGTAGTATAGAGAGGACAGCTCTACAAGGCTACACCTTC. Translation: CASSIERTALQGYTF. The chain combines TRBV19 with TRBJ1-2; possibly TRBD1 for D (6 bases). The ends were cut back, 0 bases at V and 8 bases at J, with 16 bases in the middle. Germline V gene lookup returns CDR1 LNHDA and CDR2 SQIVND (reference sequence). The CDR3 runs 15 residues.

The chain recombines TRBV28 with TRBJ1-5, with D possibly matching TRBD1 (5 bases). Trimming stripped 5 bases from V and 7 bases from J, with 15 bases between. Germline V gene data show CDR1 as MDHEN and CDR2 as SYDVKM. The CDR3 is made up of 14 amino acids. CDR3 amino acids: CASSQYRIDQPQHF. CDR3 nucleotides: TGTGCCAGCAGTCAATACAGGATCGACCAGCCCCAGCATTTT. Complete variable domain (other parts from reference TRBV28 and TRBJ1-5): DVKVTQSSRYLVKRTGEKVFLECVQDMDHENMFWYRQDPGLGLRLIYFSYDVKMKEKGDIPEGYSVSREKKERFSLILESASTNQTSMYLCASSQYRIDQPQHFGDGTRLSIL.

About this clone itself: This may be a read error, as it is one base from a much larger clone. Other DNA sequences in the sample encode the same CDR3. CDR3 DNA: TGTGCCAGCAGCCACAAGCGGGGAGCGGGAGCGGACAATGAGCAGTTCTTC. As protein: CASSHKRGAGADNEQFF. V gene TRBV6-4 combines with J gene TRBJ2-1; 8 bases agree with TRBD2. V was clipped by 6 bases and J by 5 bases; unmatched bases: 15. The CDR3 length is 17 residues. Germline V gene lookup returns CDR1 MRHNA and CDR2 SNTAGT.

This chain connects TRBV29-1 to TRBJ1-1, with D maybe TRBD1 (6 bases). The CDR3 runs to 12 residues. Germline V gives CDR1 SQVTM, CDR2 ANQGSEA. The V gene lost 7 bases and the J gene lost 1 base, with 10 bases spanning the gap. The CDR3 DNA reads as TGCAGCGGGGGGCCAGGGAACACTGAAGCTTTCTTT. Translating it yields CSGGPGNTEAFF.

This chain joins TRBV3-1 (or the pseudogene TRBV3-2) and TRBJ1-3, with 7 bases matching TRBD1. Trimming took 1 base from V and 2 from J; bases not matched to a gene: 2. This CDR3 is 15 amino acids long. Looked up from germline, CDR1 is LGHDT and CDR2 is YNNKEL (reference sequence). CDR3 region: CASSQGRGTGNTIYF. Here the CDR3 DNA reads TGTGCCAGCAGCCAAGGCAGGGGGACTGGAAACACCATATATTTT.

V and J are TRBV27 and TRBJ1-4; D may be TRBD1 (5 bases). Germline CDR1 reads MNHEY; CDR2 reads SMNVEV (reference sequence). V was shortened by 2 bases and J by 6 bases, with 13 bases between the two germline ends. CDR3 length equals 15 residues. CDR3: CASSLGHSGDEKLFF. As DNA, the CDR3 is TGTGCCAGCAGTTTAGGACACTCGGGGGATGAAAAACTGTTTTTT.

This clone occurred a few times. The rearrangement joins TRBV30 to TRBJ1-5, with D unclear. The CDR3 runs 13 residues. V was shortened by 0 bases and J by 8 bases, with 11 bases between the two germline ends. The germline V gene encodes CDR1 GTSNPN and CDR2 SVGIG (reference sequence). The CDR3: CAWSVDPQEPQHF. As DNA, the CDR3 is TGTGCCTGGAGTGTAGATCCTCAGGAGCCCCAGCATTTT. Full variable domain (remainder filled in from reference TRBV30 and TRBJ1-5): SQTIHQWPATLVQPVGSPLSLECTVEGTSNPNLYWYRQAAGRGLQLLFYSVGIGQISSEVPQNLSASRPQDRQFILSSKKLLLSDSGFYLCAWSVDPQEPQHFGDGTRLSIL.

The chain combines TRBV5-1 with TRBJ2-7; 8 bases are a match to TRBD1. The germline CDR1 and CDR2 sequences are SGHRS and YFSETQ. The CDR3 is 14 amino acids. Trimming at V came to 4 bases and at J to 4 bases, leaving 7 bases not matched to a gene. CDR3 DNA: TGCGCCAGCAGCCCGAGGACAGGGACTTACGAGCAGTACTTC. This gives the protein CASSPRTGTYEQYF. Together with reference TRBV5-1 and TRBJ2-7, the CDR3 gives the full variable domain: KAGVTQTPRYLIKTRGQQVTLSCSPISGHRSVSWYQQTPGQGLQFLFEYFSETQRNKGNFPGRFSGRQFSNSRSEMNVSTLELGDSALYLCASSPRTGTYEQYFGPGTRLTVT.